The rows below give T cell receptor beta chains drawn from one sample of a study of T cells in localized non-small cell lung cancer. TCRdb keeps only in-frame clones here, not all; method: immunoSEQ multiplex PCR. The sample holds 25,000 to 35,000 clones, 91% seen once. The sample was PBMCs, taken before any cancer treatment. The receptors were sampled from a man aged 35 to 69 with stage II lung adenocarcinoma. CDR3s include the opening cysteine and the closing phenylalanine or tryptophan. The D gene is left open where the match is weak. Clone size is shown for a subset of rows, as once, few, many or a class of expanded clone.

d_call | j_call | clone_size | v_call | cdr3_length | cdr3_nt | cdr3_aa
NA | TRBJ1-1 | few | TRBV6-6 | 14 | TGTGCCAGCAGTGGACAGAAGATGAACACTGAAGCTTTCTTT | CASSGQKMNTEAFF
NA | TRBJ2-7 | NA | TRBV27 | 13 | TGTGCCAGCAGACCCTCCGACTTTTACGAGCAGTACTTC | CASRPSDFYEQYF
NA | TRBJ2-1 | NA | TRBV12-5 | 15 | TGTGCTAGTGGTTTGGTAGGGAGCTCCTACAATGAGCAGTTCTTC | CASGLVGSSYNEQFF
NA | TRBJ2-3 | NA | TRBV29-1 | 12 | TGCTCAGGGCGCGGGACCGCAGATACGCAGTATTTT | CSGRGTADTQYF
NA | TRBJ1-1 | NA | TRBV4-2 | 16 | TGTGCCAGCAGACCAGACGGCGGCCCCTTGAACACTGAAGCTTTCTTT | CASRPDGGPLNTEAFF
NA | TRBJ2-1 | NA | TRBV18 | 12 | TGTGCCAGCTCACCAACGGGGGATGAGCAGTTCTTC | CASSPTGDEQFF
TRBD2 | TRBJ2-5 | few | TRBV7-9 | 17 | TGTGCCAGCAGCCCCCGGACTAGCGGGACGGGGGCGGAGACCCAGTACTTC | CASSPRTSGTGAETQYF
NA | TRBJ2-1 | NA | TRBV7-9 | 15 | TGTGCCAGCAGCTTAGTCGGGAGAGGGAGGAATGAGCAGTTCTTC | CASSLVGRGRNEQFF
NA | TRBJ2-3 | NA | TRBV29-1 | 15 | TGCAGCGTTGAAGATCGAGGGGGGCCCACAGATACGCAGTATTTT | CSVEDRGGPTDTQYF
NA | TRBJ1-1 | NA | TRBV6-5 | 11 | TGTGCCAGCAGTTCCAGGGGCAAAGCTTTCTTT | CASSSRGKAFF
NA | TRBJ1-1 | NA | TRBV30 | 13 | TGTGCCTGGACAGCCAGGGGTGACACTGAAGCTTTCTTT | CAWTARGDTEAFF
TRBD1 | TRBJ1-1 | NA | TRBV19 | 15 | TGTGCCAGTAGGGAGACAGGGGGCTTGAACACTGAAGCTTTCTTT | CASRETGGLNTEAFF
NA | TRBJ1-2 | NA | TRBV6-1 | 13 | TGTGCCAGCAGGACTTCGGGTGGGTATGGCTACACCTTC | CASRTSGGYGYTF